This T cell receptor (beta chain) appears in the sequencing data of a study of regulatory T cells in long-lasting Graves disease. HTBI primers from iRepertoire and Arm-PCR of CDR3 regions yielded the TCR beta libraries. How the authors handled the data: Looking across samples, the authors found approximately 60 TRBV and 12 to 15 TRBJ segments. TCRdb ran MiXCR on the multiplex PCR reads and lists one entry per CDR3 protein. The V and J calls and clone size are TCRdb's, not the authors'. The data show over 350,000 distinct CDR3 sequences, roughly 15% seen once. The time point here: newly diagnosed GD, antithyroid drugs for less than 3 months. The TCR library was prepared using RNA isolated from PBMCs. Each patient gave approximately 9.6 milliliters of EDTA-anticoagulated peripheral blood. This clonotype was seen repeatedly, ten times or more. This sample was also put to use in a study of T cells in Graves' hyperthyroidism and ophthalmopathy.

The clonotype originates from a woman between 50 and 59 years old with Graves disease. This specimen consisted of peripheral blood mononuclear cells (PBMCs), obtained at new diagnosis, from a patient treated with antithyroid drugs.

In nucleotides, the CDR3 is TGTGCCAGCAGTTCACCTCTACTCGACAGGAGCTTACCCTACGAGCAGTACTTC. Protein sequence: CASSSPLLDRSLPYEQYF. The chain couples TRBV28 to TRBJ2-7, with D perhaps TRBD1 (6 bases). Germline CDR1 is MDHEN and CDR2 is SYDVKM. CDR3 size: 18 residues. V was clipped by 4 bases and J by 2 bases, with 24 bases between them.